This T cell receptor (beta chain) is from a study of blood T cell repertoires in COVID-19. Study context: The study drew acute and convalescent COVID-19 samples from the United States, Italy and Spain.

In the original workflow: Reference gene primer amplification gave nucleated cell count estimates. Sequencing used immunoSEQ multiplex PCR; TCRdb keeps in-frame clones, though not all of them. V and J calls plus clone size are reproduced from that table; the DNA served to infer D and trimming. The sample includes tens of thousands of clones, 70% to 90% of them seen just once. Trimming shortened V by 6 bases and J by 5 bases, and 10 bases separated the two germline ends. The CDR3 spans 13 residues. Germline CDR1 reads MNHEY; CDR2 reads SMNVEV (reference sequence). The sequenced sample was peripheral blood. The origin of this receptor is a man between 45 and 60 years old with acute or convalescent COVID-19. This chain links TRBV27 with TRBJ1-4; no clear D gene. The CDR3 protein is CASRALWNEKLFF. The CDR3 coding sequence is TGTGCCAGCAGAGCCCTTTGGAATGAAAAACTGTTTTTT.